This T cell receptor beta chain was identified in a study of cytomegalovirus exposure and HLA in healthy donors. Study context: HLA-typed donors contributed some 83 million unique TCRs, which were held in an early data release.

Researchers ran the PCR with 60 Vbeta and 13 Jbeta primers. Only in-frame clones appear in the TCRdb table, and some are missing; sequencing was by immunoSEQ multiplex PCR. This table holds 150,000 or so clones. Germline loops: CDR1 MDHEN, CDR2 SYDVKM. The CDR3 loop spans 12 amino acids. V was trimmed by 11 bases and J by 0 bases, leaving 11 bases between them. Notes on this clone: Antigen: not known.

Nominally healthy donors were sampled, though unrecorded immune exposures were likely. General study points: Immune exposure information available was restricted to CMV serostatus.

The TCR was taken from a middle-aged woman in good health and CMV-seropositive. Material: PBMCs. This rearrangement joins TRBV28 to TRBJ2-7; D possibly corresponds to TRBD2 (6 bases). CDR3 sequence reads: CAGSGSSYEQYF. CDR3 in DNA: TGTGCCGGTAGCGGTTCCTCCTACGAGCAGTACTTC. The full variable domain, with the rest looked up from reference TRBV28 and TRBJ2-7, is DVKVTQSSRYLVKRTGEKVFLECVQDMDHENMFWYRQDPGLGLRLIYFSYDVKMKEKGDIPEGYSVSREKKERFSLILESASTNQTSMYLCAGSGSSYEQYFGPGTRLTVT.